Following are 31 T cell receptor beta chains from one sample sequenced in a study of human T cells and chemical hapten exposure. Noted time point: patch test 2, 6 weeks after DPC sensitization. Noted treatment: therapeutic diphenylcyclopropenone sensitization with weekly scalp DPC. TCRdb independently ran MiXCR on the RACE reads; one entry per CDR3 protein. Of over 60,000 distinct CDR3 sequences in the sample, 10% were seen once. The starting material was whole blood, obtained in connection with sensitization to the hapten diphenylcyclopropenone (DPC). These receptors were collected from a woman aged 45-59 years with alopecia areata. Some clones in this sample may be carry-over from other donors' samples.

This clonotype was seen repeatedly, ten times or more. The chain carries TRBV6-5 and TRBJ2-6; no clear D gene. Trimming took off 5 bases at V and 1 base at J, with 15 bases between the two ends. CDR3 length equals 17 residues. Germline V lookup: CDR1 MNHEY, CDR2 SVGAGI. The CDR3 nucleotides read TGTGCCAGCAGTCGACAAGGGCGGATATCTGGGGCCAACGTCCTGACTTTC. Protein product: CASSRQGRISGANVLTF.

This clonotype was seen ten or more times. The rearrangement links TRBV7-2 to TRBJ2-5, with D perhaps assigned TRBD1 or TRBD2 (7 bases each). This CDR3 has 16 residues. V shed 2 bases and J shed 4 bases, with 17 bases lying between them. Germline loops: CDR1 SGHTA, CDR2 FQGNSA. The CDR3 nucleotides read TGTGCCAGCAGCTTATTCGGCAGGGGGGGCTTAGAGACCCAGTACTTC. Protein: CASSLFGRGGLETQYF.

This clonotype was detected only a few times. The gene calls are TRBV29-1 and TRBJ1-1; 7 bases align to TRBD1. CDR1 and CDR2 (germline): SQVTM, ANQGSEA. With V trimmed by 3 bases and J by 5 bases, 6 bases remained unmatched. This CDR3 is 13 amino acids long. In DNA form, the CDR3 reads TGCAGCGTTGATAATAGACAGGGTACTGAAGCTTTCTTT. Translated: CSVDNRQGTEAFF.

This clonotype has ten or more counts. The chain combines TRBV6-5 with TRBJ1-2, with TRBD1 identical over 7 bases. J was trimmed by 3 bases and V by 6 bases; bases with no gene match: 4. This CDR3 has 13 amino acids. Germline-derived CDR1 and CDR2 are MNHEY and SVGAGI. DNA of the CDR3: TGTGCCAGCAGCCTTACAGGGGACTATGGCTACACCTTC. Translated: CASSLTGDYGYTF.

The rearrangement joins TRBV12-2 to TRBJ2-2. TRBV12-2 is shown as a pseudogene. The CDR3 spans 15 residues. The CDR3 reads CASRIPNANTGELFF. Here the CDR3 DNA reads TGTGCAAGTCGCATCCCTAACGCGAACACCGGGGAGCTGTTTTTT.

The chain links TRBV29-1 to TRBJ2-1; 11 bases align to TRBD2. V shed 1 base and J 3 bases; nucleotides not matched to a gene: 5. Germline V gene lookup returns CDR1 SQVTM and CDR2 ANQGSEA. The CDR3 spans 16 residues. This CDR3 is CSVEGGTSGIYNEQFF. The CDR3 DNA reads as TGCAGCGTTGAAGGTGGGACTAGCGGAATCTACAATGAGCAGTTCTTC.

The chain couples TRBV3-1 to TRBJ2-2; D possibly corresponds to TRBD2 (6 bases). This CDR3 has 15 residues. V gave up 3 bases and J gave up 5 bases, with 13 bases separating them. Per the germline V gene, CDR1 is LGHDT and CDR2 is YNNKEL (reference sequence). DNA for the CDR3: TGTGCCAGCAGCCACTTGGCCAGCGGGACCGGGGAGCTGTTTTTT. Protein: CASSHLASGTGELFF.

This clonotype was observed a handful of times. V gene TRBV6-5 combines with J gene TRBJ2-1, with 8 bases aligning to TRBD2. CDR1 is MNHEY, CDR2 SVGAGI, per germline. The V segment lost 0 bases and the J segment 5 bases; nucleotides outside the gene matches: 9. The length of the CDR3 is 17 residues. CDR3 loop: CASSYSNIAGRNNEQFF. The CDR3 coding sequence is TGTGCCAGCAGTTACTCGAATATAGCGGGGCGGAACAATGAGCAGTTCTTC.

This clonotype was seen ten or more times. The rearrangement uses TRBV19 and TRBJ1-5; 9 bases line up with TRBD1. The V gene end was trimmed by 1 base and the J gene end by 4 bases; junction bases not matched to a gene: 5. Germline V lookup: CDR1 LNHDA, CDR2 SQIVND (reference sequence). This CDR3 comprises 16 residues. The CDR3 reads CASSIVWTGENQPQHF. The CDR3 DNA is TGTGCCAGTAGTATAGTTTGGACAGGGGAAAATCAGCCCCAGCATTTT.

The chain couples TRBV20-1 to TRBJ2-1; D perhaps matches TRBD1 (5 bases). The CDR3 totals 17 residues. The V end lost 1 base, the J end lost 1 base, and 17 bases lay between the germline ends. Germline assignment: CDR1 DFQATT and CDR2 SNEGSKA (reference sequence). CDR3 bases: TGCAGTGCTAGAGGGAGACAGACAGCATTTTCCTACAATGAGCAGTTCTTC. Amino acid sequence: CSARGRQTAFSYNEQFF.

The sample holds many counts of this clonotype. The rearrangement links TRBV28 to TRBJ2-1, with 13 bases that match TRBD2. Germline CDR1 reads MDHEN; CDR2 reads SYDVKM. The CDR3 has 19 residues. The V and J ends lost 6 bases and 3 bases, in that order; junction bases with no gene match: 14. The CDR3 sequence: CASSEDPRTSGRGYNEQFF. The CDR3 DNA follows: TGTGCCAGCAGCGAAGACCCAAGGACTAGCGGGAGAGGCTACAATGAGCAGTTCTTC.

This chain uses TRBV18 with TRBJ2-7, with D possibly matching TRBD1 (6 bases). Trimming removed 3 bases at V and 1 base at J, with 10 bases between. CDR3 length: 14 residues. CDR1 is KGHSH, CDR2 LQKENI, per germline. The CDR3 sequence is CASSPDTGSYEQYF. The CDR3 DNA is TGTGCCAGCTCACCTGATACAGGGTCCTACGAGCAGTACTTC.

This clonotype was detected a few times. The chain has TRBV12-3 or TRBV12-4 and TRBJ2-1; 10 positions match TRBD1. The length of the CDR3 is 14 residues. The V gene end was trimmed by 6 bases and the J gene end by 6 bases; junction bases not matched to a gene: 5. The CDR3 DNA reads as TGTGCCAGCAGCCGGGGACAGGGGTTCAATGAGCAGTTCTTC. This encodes CASSRGQGFNEQFF.

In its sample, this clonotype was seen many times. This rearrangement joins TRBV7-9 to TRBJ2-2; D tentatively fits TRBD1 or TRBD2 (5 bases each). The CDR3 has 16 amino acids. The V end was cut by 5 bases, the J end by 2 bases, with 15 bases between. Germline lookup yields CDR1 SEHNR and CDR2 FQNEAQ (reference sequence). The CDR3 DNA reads TGTGCCAGCAGCCCTAGAGGGACCACAAACACCGGGGAGCTGTTTTTT. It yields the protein CASSPRGTTNTGELFF.

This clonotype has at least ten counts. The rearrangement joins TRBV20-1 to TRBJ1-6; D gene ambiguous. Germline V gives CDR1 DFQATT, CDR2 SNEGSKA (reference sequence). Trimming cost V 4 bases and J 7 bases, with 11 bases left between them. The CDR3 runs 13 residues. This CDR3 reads CSATERLNSPLHF. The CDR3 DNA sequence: TGCAGTGCTACGGAGAGACTGAATTCACCCCTCCACTTT.

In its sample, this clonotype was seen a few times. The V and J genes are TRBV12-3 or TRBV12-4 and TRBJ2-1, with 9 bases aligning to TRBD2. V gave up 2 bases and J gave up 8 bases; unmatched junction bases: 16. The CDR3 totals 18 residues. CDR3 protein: CASSLISIAGVEFYEQFF. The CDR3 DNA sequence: TGTGCCAGCAGTTTAATCTCTATAGCGGGAGTTGAGTTCTATGAGCAGTTCTTC.

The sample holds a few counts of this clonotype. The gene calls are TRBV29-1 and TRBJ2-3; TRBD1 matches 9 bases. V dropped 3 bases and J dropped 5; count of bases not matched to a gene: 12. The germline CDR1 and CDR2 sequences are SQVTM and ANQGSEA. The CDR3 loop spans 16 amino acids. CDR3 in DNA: TGCAGCGTTGACTCCCGACAGGGGGTCGGTGGAGATACGCAGTATTTT. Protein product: CSVDSRQGVGGDTQYF.

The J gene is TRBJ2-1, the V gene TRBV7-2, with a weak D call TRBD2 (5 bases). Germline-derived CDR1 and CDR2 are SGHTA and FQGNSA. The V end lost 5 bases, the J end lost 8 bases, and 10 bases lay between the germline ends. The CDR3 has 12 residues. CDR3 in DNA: TGTGCCAGCAGCCAAACTAGTTATGAGCAGTTCTTC. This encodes CASSQTSYEQFF.

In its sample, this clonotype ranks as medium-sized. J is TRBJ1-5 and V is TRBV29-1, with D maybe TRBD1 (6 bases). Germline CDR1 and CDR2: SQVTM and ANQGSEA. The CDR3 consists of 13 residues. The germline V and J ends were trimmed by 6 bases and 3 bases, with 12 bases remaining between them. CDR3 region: CSVRDNINQPQHF. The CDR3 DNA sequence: TGCAGCGTGAGGGACAATATCAATCAGCCCCAGCATTTT.

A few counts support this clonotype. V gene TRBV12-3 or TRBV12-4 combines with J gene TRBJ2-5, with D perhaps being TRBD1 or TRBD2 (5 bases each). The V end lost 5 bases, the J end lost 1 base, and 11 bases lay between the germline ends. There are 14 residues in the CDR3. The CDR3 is CASSHSGTQETQYF. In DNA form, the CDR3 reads TGTGCCAGCAGTCACTCAGGGACCCAAGAGACCCAGTACTTC.

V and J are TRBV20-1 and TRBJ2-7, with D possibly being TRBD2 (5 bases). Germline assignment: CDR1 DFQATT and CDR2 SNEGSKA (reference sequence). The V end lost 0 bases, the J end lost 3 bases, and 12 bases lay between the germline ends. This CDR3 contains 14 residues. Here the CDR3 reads CSARDGSRDYEQYF. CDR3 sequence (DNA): TGCAGTGCTAGAGATGGGTCCCGGGACTACGAGCAGTACTTC.

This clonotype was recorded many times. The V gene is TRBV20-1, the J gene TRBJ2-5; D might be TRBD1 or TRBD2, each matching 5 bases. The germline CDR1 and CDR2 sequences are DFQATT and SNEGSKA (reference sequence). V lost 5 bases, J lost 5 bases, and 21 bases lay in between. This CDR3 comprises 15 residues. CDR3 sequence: CSAPDSGYARETQYF. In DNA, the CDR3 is TGCAGTGCTCCTGACAGCGGCTACGCGCGGGAGACCCAGTACTTC.

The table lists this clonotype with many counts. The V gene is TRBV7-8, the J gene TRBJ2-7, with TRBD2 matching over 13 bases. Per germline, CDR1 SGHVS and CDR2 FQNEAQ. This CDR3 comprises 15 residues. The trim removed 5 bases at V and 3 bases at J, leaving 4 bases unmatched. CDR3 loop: CASSPRTSGSYEQYF. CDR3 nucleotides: TGTGCCAGCAGCCCGAGGACTAGCGGGAGCTACGAGCAGTACTTC.

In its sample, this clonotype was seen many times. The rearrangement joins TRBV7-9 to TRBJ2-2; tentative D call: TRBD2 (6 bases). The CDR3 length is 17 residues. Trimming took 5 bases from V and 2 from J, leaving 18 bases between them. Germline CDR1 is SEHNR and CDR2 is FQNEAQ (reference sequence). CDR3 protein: CASSPPGGTANTGELFF. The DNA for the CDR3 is TGTGCCAGCAGCCCGCCGGGCGGGACCGCTAACACCGGGGAGCTGTTTTTT.

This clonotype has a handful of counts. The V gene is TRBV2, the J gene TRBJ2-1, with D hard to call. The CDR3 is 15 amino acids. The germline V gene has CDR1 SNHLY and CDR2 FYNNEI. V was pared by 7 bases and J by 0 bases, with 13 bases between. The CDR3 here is CASTPDLSSYNEQFF. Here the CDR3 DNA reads TGTGCCAGCACCCCGGACCTGAGCTCCTACAATGAGCAGTTCTTC.

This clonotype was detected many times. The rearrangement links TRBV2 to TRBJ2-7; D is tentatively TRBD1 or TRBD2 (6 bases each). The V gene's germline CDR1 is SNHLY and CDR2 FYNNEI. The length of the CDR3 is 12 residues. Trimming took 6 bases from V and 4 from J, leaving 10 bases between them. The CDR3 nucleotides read TGTGCCAGCAGAGGAGGGGGGTACGAGCAGTACTTC. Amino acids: CASRGGGYEQYF.

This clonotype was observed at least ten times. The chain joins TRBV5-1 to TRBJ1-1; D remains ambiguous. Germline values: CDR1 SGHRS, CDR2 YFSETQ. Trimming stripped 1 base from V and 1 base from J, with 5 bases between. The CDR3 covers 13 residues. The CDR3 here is CASSLTANTEAFF. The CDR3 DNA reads TGCGCCAGCAGCTTGACAGCGAACACTGAAGCTTTCTTT.

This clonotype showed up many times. The CDR3 bases are TGTGCCAGCAGCCTAGCGGGAGGAAACACAGATACGCAGTATTTT. It yields the protein CASSLAGGNTDTQYF. V usage is TRBV6-5 and J usage is TRBJ2-3; 11 bases map to TRBD2. Trimming at V came to 6 bases and at J to 2 bases, leaving 4 bases not matched to a gene. From germline, CDR1 is MNHEY and CDR2 SVGAGI. The CDR3 is 15 residues long.

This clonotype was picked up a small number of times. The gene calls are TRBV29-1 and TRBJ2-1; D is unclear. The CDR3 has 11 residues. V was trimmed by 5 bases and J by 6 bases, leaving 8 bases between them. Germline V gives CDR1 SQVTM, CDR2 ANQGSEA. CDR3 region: CSVLFSNEQFF. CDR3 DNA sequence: TGCAGCGTTCTCTTCAGCAATGAGCAGTTCTTC.

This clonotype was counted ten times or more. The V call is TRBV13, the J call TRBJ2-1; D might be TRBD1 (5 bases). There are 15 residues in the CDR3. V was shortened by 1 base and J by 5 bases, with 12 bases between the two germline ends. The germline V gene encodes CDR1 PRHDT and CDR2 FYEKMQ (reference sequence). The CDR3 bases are TGTGCCAGCAGCTTAGTCAGGGTCAGCGACAATGAGCAGTTCTTC. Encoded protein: CASSLVRVSDNEQFF.

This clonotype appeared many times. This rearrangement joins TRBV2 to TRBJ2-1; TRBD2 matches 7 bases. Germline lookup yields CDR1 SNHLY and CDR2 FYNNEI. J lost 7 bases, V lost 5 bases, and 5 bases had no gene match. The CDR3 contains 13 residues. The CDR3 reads CASSPREWNEQFF. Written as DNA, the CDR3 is TGTGCCAGCAGTCCGCGGGAGTGGAATGAGCAGTTCTTC.